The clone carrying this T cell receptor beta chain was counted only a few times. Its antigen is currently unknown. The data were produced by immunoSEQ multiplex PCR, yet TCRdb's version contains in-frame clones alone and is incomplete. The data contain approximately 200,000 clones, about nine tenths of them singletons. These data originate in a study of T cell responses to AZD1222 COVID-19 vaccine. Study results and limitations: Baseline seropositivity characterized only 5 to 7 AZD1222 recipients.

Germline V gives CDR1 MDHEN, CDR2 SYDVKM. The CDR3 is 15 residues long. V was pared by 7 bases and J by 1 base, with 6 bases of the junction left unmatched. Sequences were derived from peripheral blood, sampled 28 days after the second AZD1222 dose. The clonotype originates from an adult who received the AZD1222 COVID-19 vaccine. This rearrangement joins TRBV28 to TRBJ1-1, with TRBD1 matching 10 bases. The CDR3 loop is CASTPDRGWNTEAFF. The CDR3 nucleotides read TGTGCCAGCACCCCGGACAGGGGGTGGAACACTGAAGCTTTCTTT.